One sample yielded the 12 T cell receptor beta chains listed below, sequenced in a study of shared clonotypes between healthy human individuals. Sequencing used immunoSEQ multiplex PCR; TCRdb keeps in-frame clones, though not all of them. The data show 2 million to 3 million clones, with over 85% seen just once and 0.35% to 0.45% held by the top ten. The source material was naive CD4+ T cells from PBMCs. The subset here: CD45RA+ positively selected. Source of these receptors: a man younger than 30 in good health. Some clones in this sample may be carry-over from other donors' samples.

This chain uses TRBV6-1 with TRBJ2-7; perhaps TRBD1 as D (6 bases). The CDR3 length is 15 residues. V lost 3 bases and J lost 6, with 18 bases in between. Germline V lookup: CDR1 MNHNS, CDR2 SASEGT. The CDR3 sequence is CASSESPGVPIEQYF. CDR3 coding DNA: TGTGCCAGCAGTGAGTCACCAGGGGTTCCCATCGAGCAGTACTTC.

The chain is built from TRBV5-5 and TRBJ2-3; tentatively, D is TRBD1 (5 bases). The CDR3 runs 15 residues. Germline values: CDR1 SGHKS, CDR2 YYEKEE (reference sequence). The ends were cut back, 5 bases at V and 3 bases at J, with 16 bases in the middle. The CDR3 here is CASRKGMQETDTQYF. CDR3 DNA sequence: TGTGCCAGCAGAAAGGGGATGCAGGAGACAGATACGCAGTATTTT. Complete variable domain (other parts from reference TRBV5-5 and TRBJ2-3): DAGVTQSPTHLIKTRGQQVTLRCSPISGHKSVSWYQQVLGQGPQFIFQYYEKEERGRGNFPDRFSARQFPNYSSELNVNALLLGDSALYLCASRKGMQETDTQYFGPGTRLTVL.

The genes are TRBV15 and TRBJ2-3; 9 nucleotides align to TRBD1. The V segment lost 1 base and the J segment 3 bases; nucleotides outside the gene matches: 5. Germline CDR1 reads LNHNV; CDR2 reads YYDKDF (reference sequence). This CDR3 has 16 amino acids. The CDR3 DNA reads TGTGCCACCAGCAGAGCTCGGACAGGGGCGACAGATACGCAGTATTTT. Amino acids: CATSRARTGATDTQYF.

This CDR3 is CASSPGAQGVYYYGYTF. The CDR3 DNA is TGTGCCAGCAGCCCGGGGGCCCAGGGAGTCTATTACTATGGCTACACCTTC. The gene calls are TRBV7-8 and TRBJ1-2; tentatively, D is TRBD1 (6 bases). This CDR3 region has 17 residues. V gave up 5 bases and J gave up 3 bases, with 22 bases separating them. Germline loops: CDR1 SGHVS, CDR2 FQNEAQ.

This chain uses TRBV30 with TRBJ1-2; 9 bases align to TRBD1. CDR3 length: 15 residues. CDR1 GTSNPN and CDR2 SVGIG come from the germline V gene (reference sequence). The trim removed 5 bases at V and 2 bases at J, leaving 9 bases unmatched. CDR3 sequence: CAWEYRGLENYGYTF. CDR3 sequence (DNA): TGTGCCTGGGAATACAGGGGGCTGGAGAACTATGGCTACACCTTC. The whole variable domain, remainder taken from reference TRBV30 and TRBJ1-2, is SQTIHQWPATLVQPVGSPLSLECTVEGTSNPNLYWYRQAAGRGLQLLFYSVGIGQISSEVPQNLSASRPQDRQFILSSKKLLLSDSGFYLCAWEYRGLENYGYTFGSGTRLTVV.

The chain links TRBV5-5 to TRBJ1-3; D is perhaps TRBD1 (6 bases). CDR1 SGHKS and CDR2 YYEKEE come from the germline V gene (reference sequence). V lost 5 bases and J 4 bases, leaving 19 bases between the germline ends. The CDR3 covers 16 residues. The CDR3 loop reads CASSRIQDSLGNTIYF. CDR3 nucleotides: TGTGCCAGCAGTCGGATACAGGACAGCTTAGGAAACACCATATATTTT.

V is TRBV7-3 and J is TRBJ2-3; 10 bases align to TRBD2. The trim removed 5 bases at V and 0 bases at J, leaving 5 bases unmatched. The CDR3 consists of 16 residues. Germline CDR1 reads SGHTA; CDR2 reads FQGTGA. The CDR3 loop is CASSPGGLASTDTQYF. The CDR3 DNA reads TGTGCCAGCAGCCCGGGGGGACTAGCGAGCACAGATACGCAGTATTTT.

As DNA, the CDR3 is TGCGCCAGCAGCCCAACGACAGGGGGAGGTGGAAACACCATATATTTT. It translates to CASSPTTGGGGNTIYF. This rearrangement joins TRBV5-1 to TRBJ1-3; 9 bases align to TRBD1. The CDR3 contains 16 residues. With V trimmed by 4 bases and J by 3 bases, 8 bases remained unmatched. Germline assignment: CDR1 SGHRS and CDR2 YFSETQ.

The chain couples TRBV14 to TRBJ1-4, with no clear D. Germline values: CDR1 SGHDN, CDR2 FVKESK. V was trimmed by 4 bases and J by 3 bases, leaving 6 bases between them. The CDR3 loop spans 13 amino acids. CDR3 nucleotides: TGTGCCAGCAGCCGTGGGGCTAATGAAAAACTGTTTTTT. Amino acids: CASSRGANEKLFF.

The chain combines TRBV21-1 with TRBJ2-1; the table names TRBD1, a call not compared with the DNA. TRBV21-1 is an annotated pseudogene. The CDR3 spans 15 residues. The CDR3 sequence is CASKPQGDSYNEQFF. The CDR3 region has the DNA TGTGCCAGCAAGCCACAGGGGGACTCCTACAATGAGCAGTTCTTC.

Points on this clone: The same CDR3 arises from other DNA sequences in this sample as well. V is TRBV19 and J is TRBJ1-2; TRBD1 matches 7 bases. Germline-derived CDR1 and CDR2 are LNHDA and SQIVND (reference sequence). Trimming took 1 base from V and 2 from J; bases not matched to a gene: 1. CDR3 length: 14 amino acids. CDR3 amino acids: CASSIGTGNYGYTF. Written as DNA, the CDR3 is TGTGCCAGTAGTATAGGGACAGGCAACTATGGCTACACCTTC.

The V gene is TRBV5-1, the J gene TRBJ2-1; 7 bases are shared with TRBD2. The CDR3 totals 14 residues. The germline gives CDR1 SGHRS, CDR2 YFSETQ. DNA of the CDR3: TGCCCGGCGGGAAGCGGCGGGAGCGGCAATGAGCAGTTCTTC. This translates into CPAGSGGSGNEQFF.